These T cell receptor beta chains were read from a single sample in a study of human T cells and chemical hapten exposure. TCRdb independently ran MiXCR on the RACE reads; one entry per CDR3 protein. The table shows about 120,000 distinct CDR3 sequences, with 12% to 15% occurring only once. This specimen consisted of whole blood, obtained in connection with sensitization to the hapten diphenylcyclopropenone (DPC). The receptors stem from a man between 18 and 29 years old with alopecia areata. Some clones in this sample may be carry-over from other donors' samples. CDR3s include the opening cysteine and the closing phenylalanine or tryptophan. A D gene is named only where the DNA matches it firmly. Only part of the rows carry a size: once, few, many, or a class if the clone is expanded.

cdr3_aa: CASTPTGVLSNQPQHF; cdr3_nt: TGTGCCAGTACCCCGACAGGAGTATTAAGCAATCAGCCCCAGCATTTT; d_call: -; clone_size: few; j_call: TRBJ1-5; v_call: TRBV19
cdr3_aa: CRVDAGTGGYEQYF; cdr3_nt: TGCAGAGTTGACGCCGGGACAGGGGGTTACGAGCAGTACTTC; d_call: TRBD1; clone_size: few; j_call: TRBJ2-7; v_call: TRBV20-1
cdr3_aa: CASSQDRDSNEKLFF; cdr3_nt: TGCGCCAGCAGCCAAGATCGGGACAGTAATGAAAAACTGTTTTTT; d_call: TRBD1; clone_size: -; j_call: TRBJ1-4; v_call: TRBV4-3
cdr3_aa: CASSQSVATNEKLFF; cdr3_nt: TGTGCCAGCAGCCAAAGTGTAGCAACTAATGAAAAACTGTTTTTT; d_call: -; clone_size: few; j_call: TRBJ1-4; v_call: TRBV3-1
cdr3_aa: CASSQRQYYTGELFF; cdr3_nt: TGTGCCAGCAGCCAACGACAGTATTACACCGGGGAGCTGTTTTTT; d_call: -; clone_size: -; j_call: TRBJ2-2; v_call: TRBV3-1
cdr3_aa: CASGLVLGQVTDTQYF; cdr3_nt: TGTGCTAGTGGTTTGGTCCTGGGACAGGTAACAGATACGCAGTATTTT; d_call: TRBD1; clone_size: -; j_call: TRBJ2-3; v_call: TRBV12-5
cdr3_aa: CSVEAAIGIGEAFF; cdr3_nt: TGCAGCGTTGAAGCGGCGATAGGGATTGGTGAAGCTTTCTTT; d_call: -; clone_size: many; j_call: TRBJ1-1; v_call: TRBV29-1
cdr3_aa: CASSLDSGGSYNEQFF; cdr3_nt: TGCGCCAGCAGCTTGGATAGCGGGGGTTCCTACAATGAGCAGTTCTTC; d_call: TRBD2; clone_size: -; j_call: TRBJ2-1; v_call: TRBV5-1
cdr3_aa: CASSQDRSEDGELFF; cdr3_nt: TGCGCCAGCAGCCAAGATCGCAGTGAGGACGGGGAGCTGTTTTTT; d_call: -; clone_size: few; j_call: TRBJ2-2; v_call: TRBV4-3
cdr3_aa: CASSGGGTSSQETQYF; cdr3_nt: TGTGCCAGCAGCGGCGGGGGGACTTCCAGCCAAGAGACCCAGTACTTC; d_call: TRBD2; clone_size: few; j_call: TRBJ2-5; v_call: TRBV6-2/TRBV6-3
cdr3_aa: CASSYSKGLHGNTIYF; cdr3_nt: TGTGCCAGCAGTTACTCGAAAGGGCTTCATGGAAACACCATATATTTT; d_call: -; clone_size: -; j_call: TRBJ1-3; v_call: TRBV6-5
cdr3_aa: CASSPSGAEAFF; cdr3_nt: TGTGCCAGCAGTCCGAGTGGGGCTGAAGCTTTCTTT; d_call: -; clone_size: few; j_call: TRBJ1-1; v_call: TRBV12-3/TRBV12-4
cdr3_aa: CATLTGQNSYEQYF; cdr3_nt: TGTGCCACCCTCACTGGGCAAAACTCCTACGAGCAGTACTTC; d_call: -; clone_size: few; j_call: TRBJ2-7; v_call: TRBV10-3
cdr3_aa: CASTNGQGASRNTEAFF; cdr3_nt: TGTGCCAGCACTAACGGACAGGGGGCATCTCGGAACACTGAAGCTTTCTTT; d_call: TRBD1; clone_size: few; j_call: TRBJ1-1; v_call: TRBV27
cdr3_aa: CASSRSQGIYGYTF; cdr3_nt: TGTGCCAGCAGCCGGAGCCAGGGAATCTATGGCTACACCTTC; d_call: -; clone_size: -; j_call: TRBJ1-2; v_call: TRBV7-9
cdr3_aa: CASSSSLSYEQYF; cdr3_nt: TGTGCCAGCAGCTCCAGCTTGAGCTACGAGCAGTACTTC; d_call: -; clone_size: many; j_call: TRBJ2-7; v_call: TRBV11-1
cdr3_aa: CASSSQGRGEDEKLFF; cdr3_nt: TGTGCCAGCAGCTCCCAGGGACGTGGGGAAGATGAAAAACTGTTTTTT; d_call: -; clone_size: -; j_call: TRBJ1-4; v_call: TRBV13
cdr3_aa: CASSLQGTSNQPQHF; cdr3_nt: TGTGCCAGCAGTCTACAGGGGACTAGCAATCAGCCCCAGCATTTT; d_call: TRBD1; clone_size: -; j_call: TRBJ1-5; v_call: TRBV6-2/TRBV6-3
cdr3_aa: CASSPDMNTEAFF; cdr3_nt: TGTGCCAGCAGTCCAGACATGAACACTGAAGCTTTCTTT; d_call: -; clone_size: few; j_call: TRBJ1-1; v_call: TRBV7-2
cdr3_aa: CASSLGLYRGSSGNTIYF; cdr3_nt: TGCGCCAGCAGCTTGGGACTCTACAGGGGGAGCTCTGGAAACACCATATATTTT; d_call: TRBD1; clone_size: -; j_call: TRBJ1-3; v_call: TRBV5-1
cdr3_aa: CASSLPPAAQYF; cdr3_nt: TGTGCCAGCAGCCTCCCGCCGGCGGCCCAGTACTTC; d_call: -; clone_size: few; j_call: TRBJ2-5; v_call: TRBV7-2
cdr3_aa: CASSVDWGFYEQYF; cdr3_nt: TGTGCCAGCAGCGTAGACTGGGGGTTCTACGAGCAGTACTTC; d_call: -; clone_size: few; j_call: TRBJ2-7; v_call: TRBV9
cdr3_aa: CASSLIRETQYF; cdr3_nt: TGTGCCAGCAGCTTAATTCGAGAGACCCAGTACTTC; d_call: -; clone_size: -; j_call: TRBJ2-5; v_call: TRBV7-2
cdr3_aa: CASRFHRGRADTQYF; cdr3_nt: TGTGCCAGCAGGTTCCACAGGGGACGCGCAGATACGCAGTATTTT; d_call: TRBD1; clone_size: -; j_call: TRBJ2-3; v_call: TRBV12-3/TRBV12-4
cdr3_aa: CASTPETRHGYTF; cdr3_nt: TGTGCCAGCACGCCCGAGACTCGCCATGGCTACACCTTC; d_call: -; clone_size: -; j_call: TRBJ1-2; v_call: TRBV4-2
cdr3_aa: CASSLEAGGWYEQYF; cdr3_nt: TGTGCCAGCAGCTTAGAGGCAGGGGGCTGGTACGAGCAGTACTTC; d_call: TRBD1; clone_size: -; j_call: TRBJ2-7; v_call: TRBV11-2
cdr3_aa: CASSQEQGAGNTIYF; cdr3_nt: TGCGCCAGCAGCCAAGAGCAAGGGGCTGGAAACACCATATATTTT; d_call: -; clone_size: many; j_call: TRBJ1-3; v_call: TRBV4-3
cdr3_aa: CSARKNGRTKDIQYF; cdr3_nt: TGCAGTGCTAGAAAAAACGGACGGACGAAAGACATTCAGTACTTC; d_call: -; clone_size: many; j_call: TRBJ2-4; v_call: TRBV20-1
cdr3_aa: CASSLWSGTGDTGELFF; cdr3_nt: TGTGCCAGCAGTTTATGGTCCGGGACAGGGGACACCGGGGAGCTGTTTTTT; d_call: TRBD1; clone_size: -; j_call: TRBJ2-2; v_call: TRBV28
cdr3_aa: CSIRAANTGELFF; cdr3_nt: TGCAGCATTCGCGCCGCGAACACCGGGGAGCTGTTTTTT; d_call: -; clone_size: few; j_call: TRBJ2-2; v_call: TRBV29-1
cdr3_aa: CASSLRSGLGMYTQYF; cdr3_nt: TGTGCCAGCAGTTTACGGTCGGGGCTCGGGATGTATACGCAGTATTTT; d_call: -; clone_size: few; j_call: TRBJ2-3; v_call: TRBV27
cdr3_aa: CASSRTSGGAPDTQYF; cdr3_nt: TGTGCCAGCAGCCGGACTAGCGGGGGGGCGCCAGATACGCAGTATTTT; d_call: TRBD2; clone_size: -; j_call: TRBJ2-3; v_call: TRBV11-2
cdr3_aa: CASSFGPGNQPQHF; cdr3_nt: TGTGCCAGCAGCTTCGGTCCAGGCAATCAGCCCCAGCATTTT; d_call: -; clone_size: -; j_call: TRBJ1-5; v_call: TRBV11-1
cdr3_aa: CASSVGNQPQHF; cdr3_nt: TGTGCCAGCAGCGTAGGGAATCAGCCCCAGCATTTT; d_call: -; clone_size: many; j_call: TRBJ1-5; v_call: TRBV9
cdr3_aa: CASSLAGAVGSGELFF; cdr3_nt: TGTGCCAGCAGCTTAGCGGGCGCGGTTGGTTCTGGGGAGCTGTTTTTT; d_call: -; clone_size: -; j_call: TRBJ2-2; v_call: TRBV7-2
cdr3_aa: CASSPLRGRGANVLTF; cdr3_nt: TGTGCCAGCAGCCCCCTTAGGGGGCGTGGGGCCAACGTCCTGACTTTC; d_call: TRBD1; clone_size: few; j_call: TRBJ2-6; v_call: TRBV3-1
cdr3_aa: CSATRQTTSTDTQYF; cdr3_nt: TGCAGTGCTACGAGGCAGACAACTAGCACAGATACGCAGTATTTT; d_call: -; clone_size: -; j_call: TRBJ2-3; v_call: TRBV20-1
cdr3_aa: CASSVGQGPDQPQHF; cdr3_nt: TGTGCCAGCAGCGTTGGACAGGGACCAGATCAGCCCCAGCATTTT; d_call: TRBD1; clone_size: -; j_call: TRBJ1-5; v_call: TRBV9
cdr3_aa: CASSYGSEHTEAFF; cdr3_nt: TGCGCCAGCAGCTACGGCTCCGAGCACACTGAAGCTTTCTTT; d_call: -; clone_size: -; j_call: TRBJ1-1; v_call: TRBV5-1
cdr3_aa: CSARGLAGLAGGPAETQYF; cdr3_nt: TGCAGTGCTAGAGGTCTGGCGGGACTAGCGGGGGGGCCAGCCGAGACCCAGTACTTC; d_call: TRBD2; clone_size: -; j_call: TRBJ2-5; v_call: TRBV20-1
cdr3_aa: CAIRGDRASSGANVLTF; cdr3_nt: TGTGCCATCAGAGGGGACCGAGCCAGCTCTGGGGCCAACGTCCTGACTTTC; d_call: -; clone_size: -; j_call: TRBJ2-6; v_call: TRBV10-3
cdr3_aa: CASSLGLDTQYF; cdr3_nt: TGTGCCAGCAGCTTAGGGTTGGATACGCAGTATTTT; d_call: -; clone_size: few; j_call: TRBJ2-3; v_call: TRBV7-8